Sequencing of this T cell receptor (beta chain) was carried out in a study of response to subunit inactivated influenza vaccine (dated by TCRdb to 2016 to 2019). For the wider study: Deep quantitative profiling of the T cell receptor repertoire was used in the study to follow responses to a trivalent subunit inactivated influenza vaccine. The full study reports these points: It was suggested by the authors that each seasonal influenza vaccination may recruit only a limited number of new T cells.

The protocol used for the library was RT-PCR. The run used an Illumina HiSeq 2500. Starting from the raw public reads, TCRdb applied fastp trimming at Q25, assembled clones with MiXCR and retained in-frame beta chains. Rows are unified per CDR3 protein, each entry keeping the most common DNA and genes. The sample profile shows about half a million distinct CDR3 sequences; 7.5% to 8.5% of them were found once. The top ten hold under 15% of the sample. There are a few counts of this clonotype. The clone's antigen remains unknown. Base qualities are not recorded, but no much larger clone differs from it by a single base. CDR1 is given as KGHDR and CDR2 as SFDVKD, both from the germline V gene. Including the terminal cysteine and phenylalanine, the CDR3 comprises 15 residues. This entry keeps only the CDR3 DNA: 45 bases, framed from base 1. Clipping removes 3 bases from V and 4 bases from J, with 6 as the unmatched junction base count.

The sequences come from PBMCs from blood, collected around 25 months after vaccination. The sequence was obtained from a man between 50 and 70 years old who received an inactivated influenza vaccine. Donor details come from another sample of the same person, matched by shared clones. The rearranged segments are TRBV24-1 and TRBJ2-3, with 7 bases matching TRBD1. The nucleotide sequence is TGTGCCACCAGTGATCCGACAGGGAGCTCAGATACGCAGTATTTT. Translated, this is CATSDPTGSSDTQYF.